This TCR beta chain was retrieved from a study of CD8 T cells in ankylosing spondylitis (dated by TCRdb to 2015 to 2018). At the level of the whole study: The study set out to find disease-linked TCR variants by profiling T cell receptor beta repertoires in ankylosing spondylitis patients and healthy donors. In total, the full study cohort was made up of roughly 100 healthy donors and roughly 27 ankylosing spondylitis patients. Samples of peripheral blood were taken, and for ankylosing spondylitis patients, synovial fluid was collected as well.

General conclusions and limits of the study: Some motif variants were previously reported in synovial fluid and blood of reactive arthritis patients, suggesting common disease-initiation mechanisms. The disease-linked clones had a CD8+ phenotype and were found at relatively low frequencies in peripheral blood. A TCR beta motif of several highly homologous amino acid variants appeared characteristic of blood from ankylosing spondylitis patients. According to the report, matched synovial fluid samples from ankylosing spondylitis patients were significantly enriched for the disease-linked clones.

The CDR3 numbers 16 residues from cysteine through phenylalanine. Only the CDR3 region is kept as DNA, spanning 48 bases read in frame from base 1. CDR1 and CDR2 were assigned from the germline V gene as SQVTM and ANQGSEA. Relative to germline, V is 4 bases shorter and J is 1 base shorter, with 14 bases between their ends. The instrument given in TCRdb is Illumina HiSeq 2500. TCR beta libraries were prepared by quantitative 5'-RACE with molecular barcodes. Turning to the authors' computational methods: A new computational method, built on a probabilistic model of VDJ rearrangement, was used to identify disease-linked TCR variants. TCRdb ran its own pipeline on the public reads, namely fastp trimming at Q25 and MiXCR clone calling, and kept in-frame beta chains. Duplicate CDR3 protein sequences are folded into a single record with the most common DNA and genes. What appears here as the V and J calls and clone size reflects TCRdb's work, not the paper's. The sample contains fewer than 550,000 distinct CDR3 sequences, roughly 5.2% of them found a single time. The ten largest clones capture around 3.4% of the sample.

In its sample, this clonotype was seen many times. Its specific antigen is unknown. It has no much larger one-base neighbor in the sample; base qualities were not kept. The chain is made from TRBV29-1 and TRBJ2-6; the D gene is not confidently resolved. The sample taken for sequencing was blood, either unsorted or a sorted T cell fraction (not recorded which). The sequence derives from a male donor with ankylosing spondylitis. The CDR3 has the sequence CSVVWAHRSGANVLTF. The DNA sequence is TGCAGCGTTGTCTGGGCCCACCGGTCTGGGGCCAACGTCCTGACTTTC.